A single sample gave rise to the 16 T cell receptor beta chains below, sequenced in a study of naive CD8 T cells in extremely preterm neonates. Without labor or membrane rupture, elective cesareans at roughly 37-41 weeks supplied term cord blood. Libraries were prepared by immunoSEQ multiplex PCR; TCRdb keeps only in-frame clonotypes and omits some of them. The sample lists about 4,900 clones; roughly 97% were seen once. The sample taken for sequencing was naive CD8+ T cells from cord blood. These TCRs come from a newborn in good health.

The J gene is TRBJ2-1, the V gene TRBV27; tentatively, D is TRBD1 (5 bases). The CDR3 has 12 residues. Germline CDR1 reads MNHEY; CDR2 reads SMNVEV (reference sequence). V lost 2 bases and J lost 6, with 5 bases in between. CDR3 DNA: TGTGCCAGCAGTTTACAGGGCAATGAGCAGTTCTTC. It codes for CASSLQGNEQFF.

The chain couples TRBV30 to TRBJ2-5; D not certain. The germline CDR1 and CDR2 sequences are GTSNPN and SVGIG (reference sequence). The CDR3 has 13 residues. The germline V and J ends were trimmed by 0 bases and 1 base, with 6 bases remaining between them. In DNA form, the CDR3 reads TGTGCCTGGAGTGTCTCTAGCCAAGAGACCCAGTACTTC. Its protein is CAWSVSSQETQYF. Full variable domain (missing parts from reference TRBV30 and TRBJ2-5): SQTIHQWPATLVQPVGSPLSLECTVEGTSNPNLYWYRQAAGRGLQLLFYSVGIGQISSEVPQNLSASRPQDRQFILSSKKLLLSDSGFYLCAWSVSSQETQYFGPGTRLLVL.

The CDR3, as DNA: TGTGCCAGCAGCTTCAATACAGTCTACGAGCAGTACTTC. It specifies CASSFNTVYEQYF. The chain uses TRBV11-2 and TRBJ2-7; D is unclear. The CDR3 loop spans 13 amino acids. Germline V gene sequence: CDR1 SGHAT, CDR2 FQNNGV. Deletions cut 3 bases from V and 3 bases from J, with 9 bases between.

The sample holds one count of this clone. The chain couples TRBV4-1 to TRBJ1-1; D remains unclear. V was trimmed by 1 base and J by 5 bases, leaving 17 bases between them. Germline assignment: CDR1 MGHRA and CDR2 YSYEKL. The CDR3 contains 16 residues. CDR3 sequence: CASSQGTGSRGTEAFF. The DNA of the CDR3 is TGCGCCAGCAGCCAAGGGACCGGGTCCCGAGGGACTGAAGCTTTCTTT.

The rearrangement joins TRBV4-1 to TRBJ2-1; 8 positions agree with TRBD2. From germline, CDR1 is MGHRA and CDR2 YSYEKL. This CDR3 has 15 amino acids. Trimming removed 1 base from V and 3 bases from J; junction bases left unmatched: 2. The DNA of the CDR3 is TGCGCCAGCAGCCAAGCCGGGACTAGCTACAATGAGCAGTTCTTC. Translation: CASSQAGTSYNEQFF.

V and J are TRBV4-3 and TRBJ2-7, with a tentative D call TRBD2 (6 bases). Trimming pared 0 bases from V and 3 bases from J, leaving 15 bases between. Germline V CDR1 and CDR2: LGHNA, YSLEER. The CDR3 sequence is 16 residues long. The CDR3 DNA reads TGCGCCAGCAGCCAAGATTACCCGGGGGAAGACTACGAGCAGTACTTC. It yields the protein CASSQDYPGEDYEQYF.

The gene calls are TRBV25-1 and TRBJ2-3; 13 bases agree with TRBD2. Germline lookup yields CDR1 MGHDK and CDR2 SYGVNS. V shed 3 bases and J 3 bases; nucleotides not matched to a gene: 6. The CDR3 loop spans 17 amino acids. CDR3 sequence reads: CASSDTSGGVGTDTQYF. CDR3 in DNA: TGTGCCAGCAGTGATACTAGCGGGGGGGTCGGGACAGATACGCAGTATTTT.

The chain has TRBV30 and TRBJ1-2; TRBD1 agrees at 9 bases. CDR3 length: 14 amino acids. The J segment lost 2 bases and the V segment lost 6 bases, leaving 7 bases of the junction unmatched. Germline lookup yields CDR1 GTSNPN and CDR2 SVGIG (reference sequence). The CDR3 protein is CACLGQGNNYGYTF. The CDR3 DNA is TGTGCCTGCCTCGGACAGGGGAACAACTATGGCTACACCTTC.

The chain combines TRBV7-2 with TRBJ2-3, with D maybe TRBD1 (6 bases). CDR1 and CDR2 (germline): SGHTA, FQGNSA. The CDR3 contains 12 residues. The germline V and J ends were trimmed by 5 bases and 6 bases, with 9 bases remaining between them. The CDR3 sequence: CASSPDRDTQYF. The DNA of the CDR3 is TGTGCCAGCAGCCCCGACAGGGATACGCAGTATTTT.

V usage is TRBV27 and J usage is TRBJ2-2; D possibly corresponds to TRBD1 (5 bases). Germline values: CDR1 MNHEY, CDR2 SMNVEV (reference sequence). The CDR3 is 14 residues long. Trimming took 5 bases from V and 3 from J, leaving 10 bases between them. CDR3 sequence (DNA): TGTGCCAGCAGTCCCCTGACAGACACCGGGGAGCTGTTTTTT. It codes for CASSPLTDTGELFF.

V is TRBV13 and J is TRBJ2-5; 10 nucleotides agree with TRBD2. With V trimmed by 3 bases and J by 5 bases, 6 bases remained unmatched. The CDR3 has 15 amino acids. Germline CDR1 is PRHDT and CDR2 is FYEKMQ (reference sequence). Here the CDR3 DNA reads TGTGCCAGCAGCTTCTCTAGCGGGAGTCTGGAGACCCAGTACTTC. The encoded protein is CASSFSSGSLETQYF. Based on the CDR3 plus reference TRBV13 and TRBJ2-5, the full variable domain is AAGVIQSPRHLIKEKRETATLKCYPIPRHDTVYWYQQGPGQDPQFLISFYEKMQSDKGSIPDRFSAQQFSDYHSELNMSSLELGDSALYFCASSFSSGSLETQYFGPGTRLLVL.

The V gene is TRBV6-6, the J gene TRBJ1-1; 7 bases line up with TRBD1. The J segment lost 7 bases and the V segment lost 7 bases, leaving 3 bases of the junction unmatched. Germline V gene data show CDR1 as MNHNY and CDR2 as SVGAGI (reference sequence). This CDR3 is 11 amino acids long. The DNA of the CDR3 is TGTGCCAGCACCCGGGACAGTGAAGCTTTCTTT. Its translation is CASTRDSEAFF.

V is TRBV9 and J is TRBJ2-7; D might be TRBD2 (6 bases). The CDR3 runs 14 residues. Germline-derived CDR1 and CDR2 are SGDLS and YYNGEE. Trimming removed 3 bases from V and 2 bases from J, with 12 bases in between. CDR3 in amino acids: CASSETGVPYEQYF. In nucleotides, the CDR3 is TGTGCCAGCAGCGAAACGGGAGTTCCCTACGAGCAGTACTTC.

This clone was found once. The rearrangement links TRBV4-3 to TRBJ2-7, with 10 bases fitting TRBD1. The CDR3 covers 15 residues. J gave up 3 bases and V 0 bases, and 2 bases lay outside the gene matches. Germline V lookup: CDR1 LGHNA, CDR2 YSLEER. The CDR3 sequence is CASSQEGDRGYEQYF. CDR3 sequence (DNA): TGCGCCAGCAGCCAAGAGGGGGACAGGGGCTACGAGCAGTACTTC.

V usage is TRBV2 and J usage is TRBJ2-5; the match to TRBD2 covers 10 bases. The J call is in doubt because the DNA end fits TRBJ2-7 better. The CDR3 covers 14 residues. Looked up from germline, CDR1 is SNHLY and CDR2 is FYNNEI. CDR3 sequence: CARQGTSDTYEQYF. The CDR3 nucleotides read TGTGCCAGACAAGGGACTAGCGATACCTACGAGCAGTACTTC.

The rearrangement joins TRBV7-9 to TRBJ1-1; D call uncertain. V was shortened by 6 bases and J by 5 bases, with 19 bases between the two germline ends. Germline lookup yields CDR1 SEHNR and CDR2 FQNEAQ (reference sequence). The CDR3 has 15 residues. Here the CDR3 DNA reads TGTGCCAGCAGACCTAACGGCGTGGAGAGGACTGAAGCTTTCTTT. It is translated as CASRPNGVERTEAFF. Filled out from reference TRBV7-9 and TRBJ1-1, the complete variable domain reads DTGVSQNPRHKITKRGQNVTFRCDPISEHNRLYWYRQTLGQGPEFLTYFQNEAQLEKSRLLSDRFSAERPKGSFSTLEIQRTEQGDSAMYLCASRPNGVERTEAFFGQGTRLTVV.